This passage covers 16 T cell receptor beta chains from one sample sequenced in a study of lymphopenia after photon versus proton radiotherapy. Sequencing was performed with immunoSEQ multiplex PCR; in TCRdb, only in-frame clones are kept and a portion is missing. Altogether about 83,000 clones are present, approximately 82% being singletons, with the ten largest covering over 1.2%. Sequences were derived from peripheral blood, sampled from a patient treated with proton-based radiotherapy. The source is a man in his 60s with pancreatic cancer.

The rearrangement links TRBV5-3 to TRBJ2-2; D perhaps matches TRBD2 (6 bases). TRBV5-3 is known as an ORF, though its function is uncertain. V was trimmed by 3 bases and J by 5 bases, leaving 8 bases between them. The CDR3 has 13 amino acids. DNA for the CDR3: TGTGCCAGAAGCTGGCTAGCGACCGGGGAGCTGTTTTTT. This translates into CARSWLATGELFF.

J is TRBJ1-1 and V is TRBV28; D gene ambiguous. The CDR3 is 13 residues long. The germline V gene has CDR1 MDHEN and CDR2 SYDVKM. The V end lost 5 bases, the J end lost 4 bases, and 11 bases lay between the germline ends. CDR3 bases: TGTGCCAGCAGTCTCGATTTGGGCACTGAAGCTTTCTTT. It codes for CASSLDLGTEAFF.

The rearrangement uses TRBV19 and TRBJ2-2, with D unresolved. Trimming removed 6 bases from V and 0 bases from J, with 23 bases in between. Germline-derived CDR1 and CDR2 are LNHDA and SQIVND (reference sequence). CDR3 length: 19 amino acids. CDR3 loop: CASSFQFLAFSPNTGELFF. The CDR3 DNA reads TGTGCCAGTAGCTTTCAATTTTTGGCCTTTTCCCCGAACACCGGGGAGCTGTTTTTT.

The CDR3 nucleotides are TGCGCCAGCACCAGCGGGGGCTACGAGCAGTACTTC. It is translated as CASTSGGYEQYF. The rearrangement joins TRBV5-1 to TRBJ2-7, with TRBD2 matching 8 bases. CDR1 and CDR2 (germline): SGHRS, YFSETQ. The CDR3 totals 12 residues. Losses at the gene ends were 6 bases for V and 3 bases for J; bases not matched to a gene: 2.

This chain joins TRBV10-3 and TRBJ2-3, with 10 bases matching TRBD1. Trimming cost V 7 bases and J 1 base; bases outside gene matches: 2. The CDR3 length is 14 residues. Germline V gene data show CDR1 as ENHRY and CDR2 as SYGVKD. The CDR3 here is CAIKGTGGTDTQYF. The DNA of the CDR3 is TGTGCCATCAAGGGGACAGGGGGCACAGATACGCAGTATTTT.

This chain links TRBV6-5 with TRBJ2-2; 10 positions match TRBD1. Germline trimming cut 4 bases from V and 7 bases from J; bases unmatched to any gene: 9. There are 16 residues in the CDR3. Germline-derived CDR1 and CDR2 are MNHEY and SVGAGI. The CDR3 region is CASSSGRDRGGGELFF. The CDR3 nucleotides are TGTGCCAGCAGTTCGGGGCGGGACAGGGGTGGCGGGGAGCTGTTTTTT.

The chain joins TRBV9 to TRBJ1-4; 9 positions agree with TRBD1. The CDR3 contains 15 residues. V lost 0 bases to trimming and J lost 5 bases; unmatched junction nucleotides: 2. Germline V CDR1 and CDR2: SGDLS, YYNGEE. Here the CDR3 DNA reads TGTGCCAGCAGCGTAGGGGGGACAGGGAATGAAAAACTGTTTTTT. This codes for CASSVGGTGNEKLFF.

The chain combines TRBV28 with TRBJ2-7; 8 bases map to TRBD2. Per germline, CDR1 MDHEN and CDR2 SYDVKM. The CDR3 totals 14 residues. V was pared by 9 bases and J by 2 bases, with 9 bases of the junction left unmatched. DNA of the CDR3: TGTGCCAGTCTAGCGGGCGGGACTCCCTACGAGCAGTACTTC. Amino acid sequence: CASLAGGTPYEQYF.

V and J are TRBV15 and TRBJ1-1, with D maybe TRBD1 (5 bases). V lost 5 bases and J 1 base, leaving 11 bases between the germline ends. CDR3 length: 14 residues. Germline lookup yields CDR1 LNHNV and CDR2 YYDKDF (reference sequence). The CDR3 bases are TGTGCCACCAGCCCCTGGGGGGAGAACACTGAAGCTTTCTTT. Encoded protein: CATSPWGENTEAFF.

This rearrangement joins TRBV25-1 to TRBJ1-1; 8 bases map to TRBD1. Germline CDR1 reads MGHDK; CDR2 reads SYGVNS. V shed 8 bases and J 0 bases; nucleotides not matched to a gene: 5. CDR3 length equals 14 residues. The CDR3 region is CASGGDRMNTEAFF. The DNA for the CDR3 is TGTGCCAGCGGGGGGGACAGGATGAACACTGAAGCTTTCTTT.

The chain couples TRBV28 to TRBJ1-2; tentatively, D is TRBD1 (6 bases). CDR3 size: 15 residues. Trimming removed 4 bases from V and 7 bases from J, with 19 bases in between. From germline, CDR1 is MDHEN and CDR2 SYDVKM. The CDR3 region is CASSSLRGGVGGYTF. The CDR3 DNA is TGTGCCAGCAGTTCGCTCCGTGGGGGCGTTGGTGGCTACACCTTC.

The chain links TRBV5-1 to TRBJ2-7; 8 bases align to TRBD2. The CDR3 is made up of 14 amino acids. Germline values: CDR1 SGHRS, CDR2 YFSETQ. The V and J ends lost 1 base and 6 bases, in that order; junction bases with no gene match: 6. The CDR3 nucleotides are TGCGCCAGCAGCTTGTACAGCGGGAGCGGCGAGCAGTACTTC. It encodes CASSLYSGSGEQYF.

This clone was seen more than once but under ten times. V gene TRBV28 combines with J gene TRBJ2-7; D not certain. CDR1 is MDHEN, CDR2 SYDVKM, per germline. V lost 6 bases to trimming and J lost 5 bases, with 11 bases between them. The CDR3 is made up of 12 amino acids. DNA for the CDR3: TGTGCCAGCAGCCCACTCTCGGACGAGCAGTACTTC. Protein: CASSPLSDEQYF. The full variable domain, rest sourced from reference TRBV28 and TRBJ2-7, is DVKVTQSSRYLVKRTGEKVFLECVQDMDHENMFWYRQDPGLGLRLIYFSYDVKMKEKGDIPEGYSVSREKKERFSLILESASTNQTSMYLCASSPLSDEQYFGPGTRLTVT.

This sequence joins TRBV6-5 and TRBJ2-7; a possible D gene is TRBD1 (6 bases). The V end lost 6 bases, the J end lost 6 bases, and 15 bases lay between the germline ends. CDR3 length equals 13 residues. Germline V gives CDR1 MNHEY, CDR2 SVGAGI. The CDR3 spells CASSPHRVGEQYF. The CDR3 DNA is TGTGCCAGCAGCCCCCACAGGGTTGGCGAGCAGTACTTC.

The chain links TRBV5-1 to TRBJ2-3; TRBD2 matches 9 bases. The CDR3 loop spans 15 amino acids. From germline, CDR1 is SGHRS and CDR2 YFSETQ. Trimming cost V 4 bases and J 2 bases; bases outside gene matches: 5. Here the CDR3 reads CASSPRTSDTDTQYF. The CDR3 nucleotides are TGCGCCAGCAGCCCTCGGACTAGCGACACAGATACGCAGTATTTT.

This chain connects TRBV27 to TRBJ1-1; D might be TRBD1 (5 bases). V shed 2 bases and J shed 7 bases, with 14 bases lying between them. Germline V gene data show CDR1 as MNHEY and CDR2 as SMNVEV (reference sequence). This CDR3 has 14 residues. The chain's CDR3 is CASSLVGTHLEAFF. CDR3 sequence (DNA): TGTGCCAGCAGTTTAGTAGGGACCCACCTTGAAGCTTTCTTT.